The entry below gives a single TCR beta chain sequence along with its context. Per the original methods: Estimation of nucleated cell counts relied on the amplification of reference gene primers. Here immunoSEQ multiplex PCR was the method, and the copy in TCRdb shows in-frame clones only, minus some. For V, J and clone size, that table is used; D and trimming come from the DNA. Among under 200,000 clones listed, 80% were seen once. The source of the sample is a study of blood T cell repertoires in COVID-19. Study details: PBMCs, B-cell-depleted T cells, or T cells were the source of the cDNA or gDNA that made up the material.

The CDR3 totals 14 residues. Trimming left V 2 bases short and J 4 bases short, with 12 bases between. Germline-derived CDR1 and CDR2 are SGHKS and YYEKEE (reference sequence). The clonotype was recovered from a man aged 55 to 70 with acute or convalescent COVID-19. Sequencing input: peripheral blood. This sequence joins TRBV5-5 and TRBJ1-2; D gene uncertain. The CDR3 nucleotides read TGTGCCAGCAGCTTATCCCCCTTCCTCTATGGCTACACCTTC. It yields the protein CASSLSPFLYGYTF.